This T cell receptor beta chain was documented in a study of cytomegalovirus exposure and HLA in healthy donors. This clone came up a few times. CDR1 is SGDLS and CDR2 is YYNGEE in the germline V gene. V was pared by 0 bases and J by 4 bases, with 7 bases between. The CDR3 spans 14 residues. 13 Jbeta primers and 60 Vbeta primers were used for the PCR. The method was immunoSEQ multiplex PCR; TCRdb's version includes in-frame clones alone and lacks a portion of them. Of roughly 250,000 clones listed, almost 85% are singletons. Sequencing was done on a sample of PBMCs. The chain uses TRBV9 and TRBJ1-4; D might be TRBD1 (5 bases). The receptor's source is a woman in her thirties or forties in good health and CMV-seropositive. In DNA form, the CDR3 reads TGTGCCAGCAGCGTAGCGGGGGATAATGAAAAACTGTTTTTT. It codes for CASSVAGDNEKLFF.